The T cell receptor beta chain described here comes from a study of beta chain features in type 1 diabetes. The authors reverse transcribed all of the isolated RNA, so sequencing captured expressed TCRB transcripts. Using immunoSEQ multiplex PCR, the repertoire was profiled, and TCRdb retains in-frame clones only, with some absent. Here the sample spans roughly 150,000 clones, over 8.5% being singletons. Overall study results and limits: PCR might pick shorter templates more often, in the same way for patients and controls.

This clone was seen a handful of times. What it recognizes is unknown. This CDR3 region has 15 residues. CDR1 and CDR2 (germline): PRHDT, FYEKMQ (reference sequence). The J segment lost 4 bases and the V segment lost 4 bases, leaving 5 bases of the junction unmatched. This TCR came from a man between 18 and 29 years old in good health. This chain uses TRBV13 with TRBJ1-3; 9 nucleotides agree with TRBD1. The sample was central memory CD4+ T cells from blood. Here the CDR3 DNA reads TGTGCCAGCAGCTCCGGGACAGGGAGGGGAAACACCATATATTTT. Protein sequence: CASSSGTGRGNTIYF.